What follows is one T cell receptor (beta chain) and its context. This clone has a handful of counts. The antigen it recognizes is unknown. Per-nucleotide qualities are absent, and no much larger clonotype sits a single base away. This sample is drawn from a study of blood T cell repertoires in COVID-19 (dated by TCRdb to 2018 to 2020). For the wider study: Collaborator samples came from the United States, Italy and Spain and covered acute and convalescent phases of COVID-19. The prospective study material was composed of cDNA or gDNA derived from T cells, B-cell-depleted T cells, or PBMCs. The dataset comprised deeply sampled blood TCRbeta repertoires from subjects exposed to, actively infected with, or recovered from COVID-19. A freely available public database, intended as a resource for researchers studying the immune response to SARS-CoV-2, is where the repertoires were released. The samples were drawn from the first 160 participants of the ongoing ImmuneRACE study and from 1,254 subjects provided by 6 global collaborators. The sample metadata nearly always contained a de-identified subject ID, COVID-19 status, age in years and sex. HLA class I and class II types, where available, came from metadata supplied by the sample provider rather than from assay-based typing.

Counted from cysteine to phenylalanine, this CDR3 has 13 amino acids. The read is trimmed to its CDR3 DNA, 39 bases read in frame from base 1. Ends trimmed: V by 6 bases, J by 8 bases; bases unmatched to a gene: 6. According to the germline V gene, CDR1 reads KGHSH and CDR2 reads LQKENI. Each collaborating institution followed its own protocols to collect whole blood in K2EDTA tubes. Collaborator samples were shipped for TCRbeta analysis as frozen whole blood, isolated PBMCs, or DNA extracted from either sample type. The full study reports these points: How much clinical and demographic metadata was included differed by source and by participant, and the metadata was provided uncurated.

TCRbeta CDR3 regions were amplified from genomic DNA using the immunoSEQ Assay, a bias-controlled multiplex PCR. The paper's processing steps were these. Nucleated cell counts per sample were estimated from amplification of reference gene primers within the assay. To quantify the absolute abundance of each unique TCRbeta CDR3 rearrangement, sequence reads were collapsed and filtered. For each sample, productive Simpson clonality was calculated as the square root of Simpson's diversity index across productive rearrangements. TCRdb took this table from immuneACCESS and kept in-frame rearrangements with V and J called. Such tables lack part of the clones; where checked against another copy, unresolved V genes explain under half of the gap, and the rest is unexplained. V and J calls and clone size are given by that table; D and trimming were obtained from the DNA. The sample table shows more than 200,000 clones, and about 85% are seen once. The ten largest clones take up 3.5% to 5% of the sample.

The TCR originated in a man between 60 and 70 years old with acute or convalescent COVID-19. Source material: peripheral blood. Recombination connected TRBV18 to TRBJ1-1; a stretch of 10 junction bases matches TRBD1. This receptor carries the CDR3 CASSPDRGAEAFF. DNA sequence: TGTGCCAGCTCCCCGGACAGGGGGGCGGAAGCTTTCTTT.